One and the same sample provided the 29 T cell receptor beta chains below, sequenced in a study of T cells in Graves' hyperthyroidism and ophthalmopathy. Amplification yielded TCR beta CDR3 regions, with RNA transcripts as the source. A first-round RT-PCR of the TCR CDR3 used the HTBI primer set. TCRdb recomputed calls from the multiplex PCR reads with MiXCR, one row per CDR3 protein. The sample contains more than 550,000 distinct CDR3 sequences, 15% to 20% of which appear only once. The sample was blood. These receptors were obtained from a woman aged 45 to 65 with Graves' hyperthyroidism that later progressed to Graves' ophthalmopathy.

This clonotype was observed many times. V gene TRBV20-1 combines with J gene TRBJ2-3; tentative D call: TRBD2 (5 bases). The CDR3 is 13 amino acids. Germline V gene data show CDR1 as DFQATT and CDR2 as SNEGSKA (reference sequence). V shed 3 bases and J shed 5 bases, with 12 bases lying between them. The CDR3 region is CSASVAGGDTQYF. CDR3 nucleotide sequence: TGCAGTGCTAGTGTCGCAGGAGGAGATACGCAGTATTTT.

This chain connects TRBV9 to TRBJ2-7; D is undetermined. Germline lookup yields CDR1 SGDLS and CDR2 YYNGEE. Trimming stripped 3 bases from V and 2 bases from J, with 9 bases between. There are 13 residues in the CDR3. The CDR3 bases are TGTGCCAGCAGCGACGAAAGGACCTACGAGCAGTACTTC. Amino acid sequence: CASSDERTYEQYF.

The chain combines TRBV20-1 with TRBJ1-5; TRBD1 is a possible D gene (5 bases). The CDR3 totals 12 residues. V lost 3 bases and J 6 bases, leaving 9 bases between the germline ends. Germline V gene lookup returns CDR1 DFQATT and CDR2 SNEGSKA (reference sequence). As DNA, the CDR3 is TGCAGTGCTAGTACCGGGACTCAGCCCCAGCATTTT. Translation gives CSASTGTQPQHF.

This clonotype has more than one count but fewer than ten. The rearrangement uses TRBV7-2 and TRBJ1-2; the D is unclear. Per the germline V gene, CDR1 is SGHTA and CDR2 is FQGNSA. The CDR3 runs 14 residues. The germline V and J ends were trimmed by 5 bases and 4 bases, with 14 bases remaining between them. CDR3 sequence: CASSPNPGSYGYTF. The DNA for the CDR3 is TGTGCCAGCAGCCCCAACCCTGGGAGCTATGGCTACACCTTC.

This clonotype was recorded a few times. V and J are TRBV6-1 and TRBJ2-5; no clear D. This CDR3 has 15 residues. CDR1 MNHNS and CDR2 SASEGT come from the germline V gene. Trimming left V 5 bases short and J 2 bases short, with 15 bases between. The CDR3 DNA sequence: TGTGCCAGCAGTCTCCACGTGGACGGACAAGAGACCCAGTACTTC. Its protein product is CASSLHVDGQETQYF.

The chain couples TRBV27 to TRBJ2-5, with D tentatively TRBD2 (6 bases). Per the germline V gene, CDR1 is MNHEY and CDR2 is SMNVEV (reference sequence). This CDR3 region has 13 residues. V lost 3 bases and J lost 3, with 8 bases in between. In nucleotides, the CDR3 is TGTGCCAGCAGTTTTGGGGGGAAAGAGACCCAGTACTTC. It specifies CASSFGGKETQYF.

The genes are TRBV3-1 and TRBJ1-2; D is unresolved. The V end was cut by 5 bases, the J end by 3 bases, with 13 bases between. Germline assignment: CDR1 LGHDT and CDR2 YNNKEL (reference sequence). CDR3 size: 14 residues. Here the CDR3 reads CASSSRTTHYGYTF. CDR3 bases: TGTGCCAGCAGCTCTCGAACCACACACTATGGCTACACCTTC.

Concerning this clonotype: A single base separates this from a much larger clone, so it may be a read error. This chain joins TRBV30 and TRBJ2-2; D remains unclear. V shed 2 bases and J shed 3 bases, with 4 bases lying between them. CDR3 length: 12 residues. Germline CDR1 and CDR2: GTSNPN and SVGIG (reference sequence). CDR3 coding DNA: TGTGCCTGGAGTTTGTACACCGGGGAGCTGTTTTTT. It translates to CAWSLYTGELFF.

This chain links TRBV28 with TRBJ2-2, with 13 bases lining up with TRBD2. V shed 5 bases, J shed 7 bases, and the junction held 4 bases outside the gene matches. The CDR3 has 15 amino acids. Germline CDR1 reads MDHEN; CDR2 reads SYDVKM. The CDR3 loop reads CASSPLAGGIGELFF. CDR3 nucleotide sequence: TGTGCCAGCAGTCCACTAGCGGGGGGGATCGGGGAGCTGTTTTTT.

This clonotype was observed many times. The V and J genes are TRBV12-3 or TRBV12-4 and TRBJ1-1; D uncertain. The CDR3 covers 13 residues. Trimming shortened V by 7 bases and J by 1 base, and 10 bases separated the two germline ends. CDR3 region: CASTFEGNTEAFF. In DNA form, the CDR3 reads TGTGCCAGCACCTTCGAGGGGAACACTGAAGCTTTCTTT.

This clonotype has only a few counts. The gene calls are TRBV6-2 or TRBV6-3 and TRBJ1-3, with TRBD1 matching 9 bases. From germline, CDR1 is MNHEY and CDR2 SVGEGT. The CDR3 is 20 residues long. V was pared by 5 bases and J by 0 bases, with 17 bases of the junction left unmatched. DNA for the CDR3: TGTGCCAGCAGTCGCGGGACCTGGGACAGGGCCACCAGCTCTGGAAACACCATATATTTT. It yields the protein CASSRGTWDRATSSGNTIYF.

Regarding this clonotype: The conserved phenylalanine or tryptophan normally closing the CDR3 is absent here, so this likely arose from a read error. V usage is TRBV20-1 and J usage is TRBJ2-7; TRBD1 agrees at 9 bases. V shed 5 bases and J 6 bases; nucleotides not matched to a gene: 11. This CDR3 has 14 amino acids. Germline V gene lookup returns CDR1 DFQATT and CDR2 SNEGSKA (reference sequence). CDR3 region: CSAGRTGDYSEQYL. In DNA form, the CDR3 reads TGCAGTGCTGGCCGGACAGGGGATTATAGCGAGCAGTACCTC.

The chain carries TRBV11-2 and TRBJ2-2; 9 bases match TRBD1. Looked up from germline, CDR1 is SGHAT and CDR2 is FQNNGV. Trimming took 0 bases from V and 10 from J; bases not matched to a gene: 6. This CDR3 has 15 amino acids. CDR3: CASSLDPGTGKELFF. The CDR3 DNA sequence: TGTGCCAGCAGCTTAGACCCCGGGACAGGGAAGGAGCTGTTTTTT. The full variable domain, its missing parts supplied by reference TRBV11-2 and TRBJ2-2, is EAGVAQSPRYKIIEKRQSVAFWCNPISGHATLYWYQQILGQGPKLLIQFQNNGVVDDSQLPKDRFSAERLKGVDSTLKIQPAKLEDSAVYLCASSLDPGTGKELFFGEGSRLTVL.

This clonotype was seen more than once but under ten times. The J gene is TRBJ2-4, the V gene TRBV29-1; tentatively, D is TRBD1 (5 bases). The V gene lost 4 bases and the J gene lost 1 base, with 11 bases spanning the gap. In germline, CDR1 is SQVTM, CDR2 ANQGSEA. The CDR3 spans 14 residues. CDR3 sequence (DNA): TGCAGCGTTGTCGGTAGACAGGCCAAAAACATTCAGTACTTC. Its translation is CSVVGRQAKNIQYF.

This chain links TRBV20-1 with TRBJ2-5; TRBD2 agrees at 10 bases. V lost 1 base and J lost 11; bases outside the gene matches: 13. The germline V gene has CDR1 DFQATT and CDR2 SNEGSKA (reference sequence). This CDR3 region has 15 residues. CDR3 DNA: TGCAGTGCTAGAGCGGAAGCGGGGGGGGATGTGACACAGTACTTC. Its protein is CSARAEAGGDVTQYF.

The rearrangement links TRBV12-3 or TRBV12-4 to TRBJ2-1; D is perhaps TRBD1 (5 bases). Trimming stripped 5 bases from V and 4 bases from J, with 18 bases between. The CDR3 has 16 residues. CDR3 coding DNA: TGTGCCAGCAGTAACGATCTGACAGACATTTACAATGAGCAGTTCTTC. Translating gives CASSNDLTDIYNEQFF.

V and J are TRBV12-3 or TRBV12-4 and TRBJ1-3, with a possible D match to TRBD1 (5 bases). The V end lost 5 bases, the J end lost 2 bases, and 13 bases lay between the germline ends. The CDR3 sequence is 15 residues long. The CDR3 sequence is CASSLPAGAGNTIYF. The DNA for the CDR3 is TGTGCCAGCAGTCTCCCCGCGGGGGCTGGAAACACCATATATTTT.

The chain is built from TRBV5-1 and TRBJ2-2; 15 nucleotides align to TRBD2. Germline V gives CDR1 SGHRS, CDR2 YFSETQ. The V gene end was trimmed by 0 bases and the J gene end by 5 bases; junction bases not matched to a gene: 5. CDR3 length: 18 amino acids. CDR3: CASSLVRTSGGATGELFF. CDR3 DNA: TGCGCCAGCAGCTTGGTACGGACTAGCGGGGGGGCGACCGGGGAGCTGTTTTTT.

Only a few counts were recorded for this clonotype. The V gene is TRBV7-9, the J gene TRBJ1-1; D is unclear. Trimming stripped 3 bases from V and 6 bases from J, with 11 bases between. Germline CDR1 reads SEHNR; CDR2 reads FQNEAQ (reference sequence). The CDR3 is 13 residues long. This CDR3 reads CASSLPGAAEAFF. CDR3 sequence (DNA): TGTGCCAGCAGCTTGCCAGGAGCGGCTGAAGCTTTCTTT.

In its sample, this clonotype was seen a few times. This chain joins TRBV10-2 and TRBJ1-2; D not resolved. Germline V gene data show CDR1 as WSHSY and CDR2 as SAAADI. This CDR3 region has 14 residues. The ends were cut back, 7 bases at V and 6 bases at J, with 18 bases in the middle. The CDR3 sequence is CASTREADPNGYTF. Written as DNA, the CDR3 is TGCGCCAGCACCCGGGAGGCAGACCCTAATGGCTACACCTTC.

With regard to this clonotype: A much larger clone sits a single nucleotide away, making a read error possible. The V call is TRBV30, the J call TRBJ2-2; 9 positions match TRBD1. This CDR3 has 14 amino acids. The V segment lost 8 bases and the J segment 0 bases; nucleotides outside the gene matches: 4. In germline, CDR1 is GTSNPN, CDR2 SVGIG (reference sequence). CDR3 sequence reads: CAHRQGANTGELFF. DNA of the CDR3: TGTGCCCATCGACAGGGGGCGAACACCGGGGAGCTGTTTTTT.

Many counts were recorded for this clonotype. One junction end does not reproduce the germline sequence, and a read error may be involved. The chain carries TRBV12-3 or TRBV12-4 and TRBJ2-5; D gene uncertain. This CDR3 is built from 11 residues. The CDR3 reads CASSLGETQYF. The CDR3, as DNA: TGTGCCAGCAGCTTAGGAGAGACCCAGTACTTC.

This clonotype was counted ten times or more. The chain recombines TRBV11-2 with TRBJ2-7; D not resolved. V was shortened by 2 bases and J by 3 bases, with 8 bases between the two germline ends. There are 13 residues in the CDR3. Germline V CDR1 and CDR2: SGHAT, FQNNGV. The CDR3 DNA sequence: TGTGCCAGCAGCTTATGGGCTGGCTACGAGCAGTACTTC. Protein: CASSLWAGYEQYF.

This clonotype was observed at least ten times. The chain is built from TRBV30 and TRBJ2-7; 12 nucleotides align to TRBD2. The germline V gene has CDR1 GTSNPN and CDR2 SVGIG (reference sequence). CDR3 length equals 15 residues. V trimming: 7 bases; J trimming: 1 base; junction bases outside the gene matches: 8. This CDR3 reads CASSGGALPSYEQYF. The CDR3 nucleotides are TGTGCCTCTAGCGGGGGGGCTCTCCCGTCCTACGAGCAGTACTTC.

For this clonotype: At one of its ends the junction is not consistent with the germline gene, which may arise from a read error. J is TRBJ1-5 and V is TRBV15; unclear D gene. The CDR3 consists of 16 residues. CDR1 and CDR2 from the germline V gene are LNHNV and YYDKDF (reference sequence). The CDR3 spells CATGRDLGNINQPQHF. In nucleotides, the CDR3 is TGTGCCACCGGCAGAGACCTGGGGAATATCAATCAGCCCCAGCATTTT.

The chain employs TRBV19 and TRBJ1-5, with TRBD1 identical over 9 bases. Losses at the gene ends were 4 bases for V and 3 bases for J; bases not matched to a gene: 10. The CDR3 is 17 amino acids. CDR1 LNHDA and CDR2 SQIVND come from the germline V gene (reference sequence). CDR3: CASSTRTGTGPNQPQHF. As DNA, the CDR3 is TGTGCCAGTAGTACACGGACCGGGACAGGGCCCAATCAGCCCCAGCATTTT. Looking up the rest from reference TRBV19 and TRBJ1-5 gives the full variable domain: DGGITQSPKYLFRKEGQNVTLSCEQNLNHDAMYWYRQDPGQGLRLIYYSQIVNDFQKGDIAEGYSVSREKKESFPLTVTSAQKNPTAFYLCASSTRTGTGPNQPQHFGDGTRLSIL.

For the CDR3, the DNA is TGCAGTGCTAGAGTTCAGGCGGGGGAAGTGGCCTACAATGAGCAGTTCTTC. The encoded protein is CSARVQAGEVAYNEQFF. The chain uses TRBV20-1 and TRBJ2-1, with 7 nucleotides matching TRBD2. Germline V gives CDR1 DFQATT, CDR2 SNEGSKA (reference sequence). The CDR3 consists of 17 residues. With 1 base clipped from V and 2 bases from J, the junction kept 11 bases outside the gene matches.

The V and J genes are TRBV5-1 and TRBJ2-1, with 8 bases identical to TRBD1. This CDR3 is built from 13 residues. CDR1 and CDR2 from the germline V gene are SGHRS and YFSETQ. Trimming took 3 bases from V and 13 from J; bases not matched to a gene: 9. CDR3 nucleotide sequence: TGCGCCAGCAGCTATATAGGAGGACAGGGACAGTTCTTC. This encodes CASSYIGGQGQFF.

This clonotype showed up just a few times. V and J are TRBV4-1 and TRBJ1-2; 7 positions agree with TRBD1. Germline CDR1 and CDR2: MGHRA and YSYEKL. This CDR3 region has 15 residues. Trimming took 6 bases from V and 4 from J; bases not matched to a gene: 11. Written as DNA, the CDR3 is TGCGCCAGCAGACCGAGTAGCGACAGGGTCTATGGCTACACCTTC. Translating gives CASRPSSDRVYGYTF.